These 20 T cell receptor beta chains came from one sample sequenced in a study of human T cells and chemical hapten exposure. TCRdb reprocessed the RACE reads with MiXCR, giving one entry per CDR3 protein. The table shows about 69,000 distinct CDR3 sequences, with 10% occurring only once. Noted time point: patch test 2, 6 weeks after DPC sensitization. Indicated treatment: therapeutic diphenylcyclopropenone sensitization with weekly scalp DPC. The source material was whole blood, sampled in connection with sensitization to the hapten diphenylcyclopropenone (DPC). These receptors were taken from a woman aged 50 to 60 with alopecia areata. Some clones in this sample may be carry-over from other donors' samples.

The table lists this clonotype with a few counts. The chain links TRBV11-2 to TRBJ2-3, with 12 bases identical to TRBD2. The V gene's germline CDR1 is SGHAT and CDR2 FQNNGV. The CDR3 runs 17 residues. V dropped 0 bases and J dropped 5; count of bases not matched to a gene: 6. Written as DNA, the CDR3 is TGTGCCAGCAGCTTAGAGAGACTAGCGGGAGAGGGAGATACGCAGTATTTT. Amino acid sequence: CASSLERLAGEGDTQYF.

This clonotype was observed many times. The CDR3 sequence is CSARTGANEQFF. The CDR3, as DNA: TGCAGTGCTAGAACAGGGGCGAATGAGCAGTTCTTC. V gene TRBV20-1 combines with J gene TRBJ2-1; 7 nucleotides align to TRBD1. V dropped 2 bases and J dropped 7; count of bases not matched to a gene: 2. This CDR3 has 12 residues. The germline gives CDR1 DFQATT, CDR2 SNEGSKA (reference sequence).

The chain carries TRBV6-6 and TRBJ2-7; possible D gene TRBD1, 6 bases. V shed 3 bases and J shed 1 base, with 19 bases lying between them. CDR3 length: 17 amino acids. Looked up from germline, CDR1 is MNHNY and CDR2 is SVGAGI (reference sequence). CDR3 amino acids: CASSYFAGQLISYEQYF. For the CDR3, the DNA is TGTGCCAGCAGTTATTTCGCCGGACAGCTGATTTCCTACGAGCAGTACTTC.

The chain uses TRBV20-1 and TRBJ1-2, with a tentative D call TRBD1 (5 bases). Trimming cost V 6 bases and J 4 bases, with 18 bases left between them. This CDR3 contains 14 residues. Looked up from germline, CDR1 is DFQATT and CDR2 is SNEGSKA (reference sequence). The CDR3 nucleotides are TGCAGTGCGACAGACAGAATCGGTAGCTATGGCTACACCTTC. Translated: CSATDRIGSYGYTF.

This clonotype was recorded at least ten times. CDR3 bases: TGCAGCGTTGGGGGCGCCCAGGGAGGCAGACCTATGAACACTGAAGCTTTCTTT. Residues: CSVGGAQGGRPMNTEAFF. J is TRBJ1-1 and V is TRBV29-1, with D possibly matching TRBD1 (5 bases). The V gene lost 4 bases and the J gene lost 0 bases, with 24 bases spanning the gap. Germline-derived CDR1 and CDR2 are SQVTM and ANQGSEA. This CDR3 has 18 residues. Full variable domain (outside the CDR3, taken from reference TRBV29-1 and TRBJ1-1): SAVISQKPSRDICQRGTSLTIQCQVDSQVTMMFWYRQQPGQSLTLIATANQGSEATYESGFVIDKFPISRPNLTFSTLTVSNMSPEDSSIYLCSVGGAQGGRPMNTEAFFGQGTRLTVV.

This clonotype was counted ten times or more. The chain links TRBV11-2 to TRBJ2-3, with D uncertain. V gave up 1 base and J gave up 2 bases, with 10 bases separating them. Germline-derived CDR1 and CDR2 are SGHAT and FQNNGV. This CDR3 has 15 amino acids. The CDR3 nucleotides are TGTGCCAGCAGCTTAGGCGCCGCTACCACAGATACGCAGTATTTT. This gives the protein CASSLGAATTDTQYF.

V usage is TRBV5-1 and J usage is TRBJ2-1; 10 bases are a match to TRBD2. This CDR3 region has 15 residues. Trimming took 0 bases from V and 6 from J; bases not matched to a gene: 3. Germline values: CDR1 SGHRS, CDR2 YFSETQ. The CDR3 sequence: CASSLVAGGRNEQFF. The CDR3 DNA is TGCGCCAGCAGCTTGGTAGCGGGAGGCCGCAATGAGCAGTTCTTC.

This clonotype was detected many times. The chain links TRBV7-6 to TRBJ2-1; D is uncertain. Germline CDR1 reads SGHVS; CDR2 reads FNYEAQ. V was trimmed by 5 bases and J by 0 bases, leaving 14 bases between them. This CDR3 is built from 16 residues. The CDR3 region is CASSHNYPSSYNEQFF. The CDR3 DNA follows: TGTGCCAGCAGCCATAACTACCCTAGCTCCTACAATGAGCAGTTCTTC.

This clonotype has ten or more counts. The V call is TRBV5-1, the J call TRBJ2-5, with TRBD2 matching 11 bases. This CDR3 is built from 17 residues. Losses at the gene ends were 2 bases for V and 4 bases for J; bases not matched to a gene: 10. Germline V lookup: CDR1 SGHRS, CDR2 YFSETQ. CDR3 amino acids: CASSFTSGSGSGETQYF. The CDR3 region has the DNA TGCGCCAGCAGCTTTACTAGCGGGAGTGGATCAGGAGAGACCCAGTACTTC.

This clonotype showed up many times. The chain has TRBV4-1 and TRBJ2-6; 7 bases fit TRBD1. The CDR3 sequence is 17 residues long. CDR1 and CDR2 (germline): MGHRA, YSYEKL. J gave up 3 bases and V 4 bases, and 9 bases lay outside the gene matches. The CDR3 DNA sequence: TGCGCCAGCAGCCGAGCAACAGGGGAACGTGGGGCCAACGTCCTGACTTTC. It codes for CASSRATGERGANVLTF.

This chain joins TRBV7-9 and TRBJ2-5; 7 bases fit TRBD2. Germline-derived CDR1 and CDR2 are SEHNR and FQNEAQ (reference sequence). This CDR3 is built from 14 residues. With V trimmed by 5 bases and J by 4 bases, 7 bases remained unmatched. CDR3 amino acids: CASSAGRETETQYF. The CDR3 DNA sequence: TGTGCCAGCAGCGCAGGGCGGGAGACAGAGACCCAGTACTTC.

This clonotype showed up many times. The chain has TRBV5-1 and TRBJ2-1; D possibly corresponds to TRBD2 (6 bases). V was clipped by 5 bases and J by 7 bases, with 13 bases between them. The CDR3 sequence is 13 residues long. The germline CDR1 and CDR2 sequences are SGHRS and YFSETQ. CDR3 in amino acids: CASRTSGRNEQFF. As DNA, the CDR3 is TGCGCCAGCAGAACCAGCGGGCGAAATGAGCAGTTCTTC.

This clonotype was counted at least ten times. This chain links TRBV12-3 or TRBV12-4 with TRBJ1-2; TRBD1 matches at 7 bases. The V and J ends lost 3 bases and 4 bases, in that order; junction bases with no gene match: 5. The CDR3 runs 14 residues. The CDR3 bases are TGTGCCAGCAGTTTGGATGGGACAGTCTATGGCTACACCTTC. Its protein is CASSLDGTVYGYTF.

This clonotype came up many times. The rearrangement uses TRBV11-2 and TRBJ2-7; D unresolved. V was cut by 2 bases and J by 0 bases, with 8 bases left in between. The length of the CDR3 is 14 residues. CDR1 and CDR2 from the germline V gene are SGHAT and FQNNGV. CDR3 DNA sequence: TGTGCCAGCAGCTTAAGAGGAATCTCCTACGAGCAGTACTTC. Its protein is CASSLRGISYEQYF.

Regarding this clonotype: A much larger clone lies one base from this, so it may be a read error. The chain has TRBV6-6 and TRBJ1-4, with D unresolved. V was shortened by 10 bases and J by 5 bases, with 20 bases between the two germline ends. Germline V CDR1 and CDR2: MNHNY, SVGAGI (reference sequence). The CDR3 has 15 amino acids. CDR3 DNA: TGTGCCACCAAGGAGGGAAGGGTGATCAATGAAAAACTGTTTTTT. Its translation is CATKEGRVINEKLFF.

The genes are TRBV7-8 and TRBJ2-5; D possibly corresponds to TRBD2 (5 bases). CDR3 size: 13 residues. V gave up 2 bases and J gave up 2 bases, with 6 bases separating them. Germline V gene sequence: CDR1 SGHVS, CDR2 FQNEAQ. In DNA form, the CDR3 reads TGTGCCAGCAGCTTAAGACTACAAGAGACCCAGTACTTC. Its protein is CASSLRLQETQYF.

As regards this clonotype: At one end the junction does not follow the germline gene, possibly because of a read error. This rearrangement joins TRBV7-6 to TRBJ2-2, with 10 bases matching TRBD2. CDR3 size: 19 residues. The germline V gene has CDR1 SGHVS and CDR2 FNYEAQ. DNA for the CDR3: TGTGCCAGCAGCTTATCCCCCGGGGGACTAGCGCGGAACACTGGGGAGCTGTTTTTT. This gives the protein CASSLSPGGLARNTGELFF.

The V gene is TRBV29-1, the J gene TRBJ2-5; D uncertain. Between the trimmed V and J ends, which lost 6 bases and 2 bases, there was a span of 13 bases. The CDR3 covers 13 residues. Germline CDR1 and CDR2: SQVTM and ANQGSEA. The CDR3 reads CSVLWTAQETQYF. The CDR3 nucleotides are TGCAGCGTCCTATGGACGGCTCAAGAGACCCAGTACTTC.

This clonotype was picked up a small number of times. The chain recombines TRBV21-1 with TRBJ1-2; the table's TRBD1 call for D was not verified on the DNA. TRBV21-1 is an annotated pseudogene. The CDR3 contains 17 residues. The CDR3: CASSKAQPGQNFYGYTF. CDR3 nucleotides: TGTGCCAGCAGCAAAGCCCAACCGGGACAGAACTTCTATGGCTACACCTTC.

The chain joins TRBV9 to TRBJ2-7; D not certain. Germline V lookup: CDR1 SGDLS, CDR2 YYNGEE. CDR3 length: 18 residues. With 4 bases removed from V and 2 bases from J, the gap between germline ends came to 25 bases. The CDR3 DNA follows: TGTGCCAGCAGCACGGGTCTGAGTCAAGTCAACATCCCCTACGAGCAGTACTTC. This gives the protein CASSTGLSQVNIPYEQYF.